The text below deals with one T cell receptor beta chain. The data derive from a study of control samples from healthy donors and cancer patients. Trimming shortened V by 6 bases and J by 8 bases, and 20 bases separated the two germline ends. The germline V gene has CDR1 MNHEY and CDR2 SVGAGI. This CDR3 contains 15 residues. TCRdb's table, derived via immunoSEQ multiplex PCR, lists solely in-frame clones and lacks some. Of some 130,000 clones in the sample, 75% to 95% were seen once. The receptor comes from a middle-aged man in good health. This chain joins TRBV6-5 and TRBJ1-3; D possibly corresponds to TRBD1 (6 bases). Sequenced: blood. This CDR3 reads CASRITTGREYTIYF. The CDR3 DNA reads TGTGCCAGCAGAATAACCACAGGGAGGGAGTACACCATATATTTT.